Below, 14 T cell receptor beta chains from the same sample are listed, as sequenced in a study of blood T cell repertoires in COVID-19. Sequencing used immunoSEQ multiplex PCR; TCRdb keeps in-frame clones, though not all of them. The repertoire consists of around 360,000 clones, with over 75% occurring once and the leading ten covering roughly 3%. Source material: PBMCs or T cells enriched from blood (not recorded which). These receptors originate from a woman under 40 who had recovered from COVID-19.

This clone was recorded once. The gene calls are TRBV27 and TRBJ2-7; TRBD2 aligns across 8 bases. Germline CDR1 reads MNHEY; CDR2 reads SMNVEV (reference sequence). V lost 3 bases and J lost 7; bases outside the gene matches: 14. This CDR3 is 16 amino acids long. CDR3 nucleotide sequence: TGTGCCAGCAGTTTCGGCGGGGGGCAGGGTCCAGGGGAGCAGTACTTC. It specifies CASSFGGGQGPGEQYF.

The J gene is TRBJ2-5, the V gene TRBV7-8; 8 bases map to TRBD1. CDR1 is SGHVS, CDR2 FQNEAQ, per germline. This CDR3 spans 17 amino acids. V was clipped by 5 bases and J by 1 base; unmatched bases: 12. The CDR3 DNA is TGTGCCAGCAGCCTGGGACAGGTAAACAAGATCCAAGAGACCCAGTACTTC. Protein product: CASSLGQVNKIQETQYF.

The chain uses TRBV18 and TRBJ2-1; TRBD1 matches at 11 bases. In germline, CDR1 is KGHSH, CDR2 LQKENI. V trimming: 6 bases; J trimming: 3 bases; junction bases outside the gene matches: 4. The length of the CDR3 is 15 residues. The CDR3 sequence: CASSGQGANYNEQFF. CDR3 DNA: TGTGCCAGCTCCGGACAGGGGGCGAACTACAATGAGCAGTTCTTC.

J is TRBJ2-7 and V is TRBV28; D uncertain. V lost 8 bases, J lost 3 bases, and 8 bases lay in between. CDR3 length: 11 residues. Germline V gives CDR1 MDHEN, CDR2 SYDVKM. CDR3 loop: CASRGSYEQYF. In DNA, the CDR3 is TGTGCCAGCCGAGGCAGCTACGAGCAGTACTTC.

The rearrangement links TRBV5-1 to TRBJ2-2; tentatively, D is TRBD2 (6 bases). Per the germline V gene, CDR1 is SGHRS and CDR2 is YFSETQ. V dropped 0 bases and J dropped 6 bases, with 18 bases sitting between them. The CDR3 extends over 17 amino acids. This chain's CDR3 is CASSLAMASVRPGELFF. Written as DNA, the CDR3 is TGCGCCAGCAGCTTGGCAATGGCTAGCGTCAGGCCCGGGGAGCTGTTTTTT.

V gene TRBV6-5 combines with J gene TRBJ1-1, with 7 bases matching TRBD1. There are 12 residues in the CDR3. V shed 6 bases, J shed 8 bases, and the junction held 6 bases outside the gene matches. Per the germline V gene, CDR1 is MNHEY and CDR2 is SVGAGI. This CDR3 reads CASRRAQGEAFF. The CDR3 bases are TGTGCCAGCAGACGTGCACAGGGGGAAGCTTTCTTT.

This sequence joins TRBV5-1 and TRBJ2-5; 8 nucleotides align to TRBD1. The CDR3 loop spans 15 amino acids. Trimming took 3 bases from V and 5 from J; bases not matched to a gene: 9. Germline CDR1 is SGHRS and CDR2 is YFSETQ. The CDR3 sequence is CASSWMTGVTETQYF. CDR3 nucleotide sequence: TGCGCCAGCAGCTGGATGACAGGGGTAACGGAGACCCAGTACTTC.

This chain joins TRBV2 and TRBJ2-2, with 12 bases identical to TRBD2. Germline V lookup: CDR1 SNHLY, CDR2 FYNNEI. This CDR3 has 15 amino acids. The V segment lost 6 bases and the J segment 6 bases; nucleotides outside the gene matches: 5. The CDR3 DNA is TGTGCCAGCAGAGGACTAGCGGGAAGGGCCGGGGAGCTGTTTTTT. Protein: CASRGLAGRAGELFF. The complete variable domain, with remaining parts taken from reference TRBV2 and TRBJ2-2, reads EPEVTQTPSHQVTQMGQEVILRCVPISNHLYFYWYRQILGQKVEFLVSFYNNEISEKSEIFDDQFSVERPDGSNFTLKIRSTKLEDSAMYFCASRGLAGRAGELFFGEGSRLTVL.

The chain links TRBV2 to TRBJ1-2, with a possible D match to TRBD1 (5 bases). In germline, CDR1 is SNHLY, CDR2 FYNNEI. Trimming removed 4 bases at V and 4 bases at J, with 10 bases between. There are 13 residues in the CDR3. Here the CDR3 DNA reads TGTGCCAGCAGTGGGGGGGGATTCTATGGCTACACCTTC. As protein: CASSGGGFYGYTF.

J is TRBJ1-2 and V is TRBV6-5, with TRBD1 identical over 11 bases. CDR3 length: 15 amino acids. Germline CDR1 reads MNHEY; CDR2 reads SVGAGI. V lost 0 bases, J lost 8 bases, and 5 bases stayed unmatched. The chain's CDR3 is CASSYSGQGVGGYTF. In nucleotides, the CDR3 is TGTGCCAGCAGTTACTCGGGACAGGGGGTAGGCGGCTACACCTTC.

The chain recombines TRBV24-1 with TRBJ1-3; 8 bases align to TRBD1. The CDR3 extends over 17 amino acids. J gave up 0 bases and V 1 base, and 4 bases lay outside the gene matches. Per germline, CDR1 KGHDR and CDR2 SFDVKD. DNA of the CDR3: TGTGCCACCAGTGATTTCCCAGGACAGGGCTCTGGAAACACCATATATTTT. Its translation: CATSDFPGQGSGNTIYF.

This chain uses TRBV7-8 with TRBJ2-2, with a weak D call TRBD2 (6 bases). Germline-derived CDR1 and CDR2 are SGHVS and FQNEAQ. V shed 1 base and J shed 1 base, with 10 bases lying between them. The CDR3 sequence is 16 residues long. CDR3 loop: CASSLGGVLNTGELFF. The CDR3 nucleotides are TGTGCCAGCAGCTTAGGCGGGGTTCTGAACACCGGGGAGCTGTTTTTT.

V gene TRBV7-8 combines with J gene TRBJ2-7; 8 bases agree with TRBD1. The J segment lost 3 bases and the V segment lost 5 bases, leaving 6 bases of the junction unmatched. Germline loops: CDR1 SGHVS, CDR2 FQNEAQ. The CDR3 extends over 14 amino acids. The DNA for the CDR3 is TGTGCCAGCAGCCCCGGACAGGGCTTCTACGAGCAGTACTTC. This translates into CASSPGQGFYEQYF.

V and J are TRBV5-4 and TRBJ2-1; 7 nucleotides match TRBD1. After removal of 1 base from V and 5 bases from J, the junction contained 9 bases not matched to a gene. The CDR3 totals 16 residues. CDR1 SGHNT and CDR2 YYREEE come from the germline V gene (reference sequence). CDR3 protein: CASSLYVGGPNNEQFF. CDR3 DNA: TGTGCCAGCAGCTTGTACGTAGGGGGCCCGAACAATGAGCAGTTCTTC.